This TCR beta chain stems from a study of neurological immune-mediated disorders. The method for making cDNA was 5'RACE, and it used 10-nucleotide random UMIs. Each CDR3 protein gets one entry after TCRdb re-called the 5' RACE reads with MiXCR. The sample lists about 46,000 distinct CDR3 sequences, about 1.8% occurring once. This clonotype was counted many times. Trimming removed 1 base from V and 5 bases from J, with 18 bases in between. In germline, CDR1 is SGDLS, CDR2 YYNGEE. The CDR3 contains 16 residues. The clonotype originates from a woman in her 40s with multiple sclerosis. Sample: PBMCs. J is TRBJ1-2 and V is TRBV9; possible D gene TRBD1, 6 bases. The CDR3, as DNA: TGTGCCAGCAGCGTATCCTGGGCAGGGGTGGGATATGGCTACACCTTC. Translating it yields CASSVSWAGVGYGYTF.